This T cell receptor beta chain was sequenced in a study of identical twins. This CDR3 is built from 12 residues. Germline assignment: CDR1 MNHNY and CDR2 SVGAGI (reference sequence). Trimming pared 2 bases from V and 14 bases from J, leaving 14 bases between. This clonotype was seen repeatedly, ten times or more. TCRdb re-called the 5' RACE reads with MiXCR, one entry per CDR3 protein. The table has 1.5 million to 2 million distinct CDR3 sequences, around 33% seen once. Specimen: cord blood. The clonotype originates from a newborn girl in good health. The chain carries TRBV6-6 and TRBJ2-3; possible D gene TRBD1, 5 bases. The CDR3 is CASSYMHRSPYF. CDR3 coding DNA: TGTGCCAGCAGTTACATGCACAGGTCGCCGTATTTT.